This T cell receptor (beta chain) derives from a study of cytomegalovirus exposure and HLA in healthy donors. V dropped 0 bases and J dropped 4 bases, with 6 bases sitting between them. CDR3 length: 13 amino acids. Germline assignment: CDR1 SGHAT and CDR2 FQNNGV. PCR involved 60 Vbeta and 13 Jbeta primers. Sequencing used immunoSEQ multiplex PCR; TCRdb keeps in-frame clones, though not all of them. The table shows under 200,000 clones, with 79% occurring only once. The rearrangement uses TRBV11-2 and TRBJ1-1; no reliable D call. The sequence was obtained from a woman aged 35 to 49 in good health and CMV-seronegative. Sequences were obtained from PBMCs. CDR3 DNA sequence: TGTGCCAGCAGCTTAGAGAGGGTCACTGAAGCTTTCTTT. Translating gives CASSLERVTEAFF.